The 23 T cell receptor beta chains given below trace back to one sample, sequenced in a study of T cells in Graves' hyperthyroidism and ophthalmopathy. Amplified TCR beta CDR3 regions derived from RNA transcripts. During a first-round RT-PCR of the TCR CDR3, the HTBI primer set was used. In TCRdb, the multiplex PCR reads were re-called with MiXCR into one record per CDR3 protein. This sample yields 330,000 or so distinct CDR3 sequences, of which roughly 19% are seen a single time; approximately 35% belongs to the top ten. Sequenced: blood. The receptors come from a man aged 50 to 60 with Graves' ophthalmopathy.

Many counts were recorded for this clonotype. The chain recombines TRBV20-1 with TRBJ1-4; maybe TRBD1 (5 bases). Trimming stripped 2 bases from V and 7 bases from J, with 17 bases between. The CDR3 length is 15 residues. CDR1 is DFQATT and CDR2 is SNEGSKA in the germline V gene (reference sequence). This CDR3 is CSARLPGSRGEKLFF. The CDR3 bases are TGCAGTGCTAGATTACCGGGCTCGAGGGGTGAAAAACTGTTTTTT.

The genes are TRBV24-1 and TRBJ2-5; 8 bases are shared with TRBD2. V lost 1 base, J lost 5 bases, and 8 bases stayed unmatched. Germline V gives CDR1 KGHDR, CDR2 SFDVKD. The CDR3 spans 16 residues. CDR3 amino acids: CATSDFVAGGGETQYF. The CDR3 DNA follows: TGTGCCACCAGTGATTTCGTGGCGGGAGGAGGGGAGACCCAGTACTTC.

This clonotype has just a few counts. The gene calls are TRBV5-1 and TRBJ1-4, with 7 bases lining up with TRBD1. The junction had 2 bases not matched to a gene; V was cut back by 4 bases and J by 2 bases. There are 14 residues in the CDR3. Germline V lookup: CDR1 SGHRS, CDR2 YFSETQ. The CDR3 DNA follows: TGCGCCAGCAGCACACAGGGGACTAATGAAAAACTGTTTTTT. It is translated as CASSTQGTNEKLFF.

This clonotype was seen repeatedly, ten times or more. V and J are TRBV11-2 and TRBJ2-7; D might be TRBD1 (5 bases). Deletions cut 1 base from V and 1 base from J, with 11 bases between. Germline V lookup: CDR1 SGHAT, CDR2 FQNNGV. The CDR3 length is 15 residues. The CDR3 here is CASSLALGESYEQYF. Written as DNA, the CDR3 is TGTGCCAGCAGCTTAGCCCTAGGGGAATCCTACGAGCAGTACTTC.

V is TRBV6-1 and J is TRBJ2-3; TRBD2 agrees at 10 bases. CDR3 length: 20 residues. V dropped 6 bases and J dropped 2; count of bases not matched to a gene: 20. Germline V gene sequence: CDR1 MNHNS, CDR2 SASEGT. The CDR3 bases are TGTGCCAGCAGACGCGGAAAACCCGGGACTAGCGATTATTTCACAGATACGCAGTATTTT. Translation: CASRRGKPGTSDYFTDTQYF.

The chain employs TRBV9 and TRBJ2-3, with TRBD2 identical over 7 bases. The germline V gene has CDR1 SGDLS and CDR2 YYNGEE. The CDR3 covers 15 residues. V lost 3 bases, J lost 2 bases, and 6 bases stayed unmatched. Here the CDR3 reads CASSGAGTNTDTQYF. CDR3 nucleotides: TGTGCCAGCAGCGGGGCCGGGACTAACACAGATACGCAGTATTTT.

The chain has TRBV4-1 and TRBJ2-3; weak D call: TRBD2 (6 bases). Looked up from germline, CDR1 is MGHRA and CDR2 is YSYEKL. The CDR3 spans 15 residues. V was pared by 7 bases and J by 3 bases, with 17 bases between. The CDR3 protein is CASTLRGLRTDTQYF. CDR3 bases: TGCGCCAGCACCCTACGGGGACTCAGGACAGATACGCAGTATTTT.

The chain recombines TRBV7-9 with TRBJ2-4; 7 positions agree with TRBD1. CDR3 length equals 14 residues. Germline CDR1 reads SEHNR; CDR2 reads FQNEAQ (reference sequence). The J segment lost 5 bases and the V segment lost 4 bases, leaving 5 bases of the junction unmatched. CDR3 loop: CASSSYRGQNIQYF. The CDR3, as DNA: TGTGCCAGCAGCTCCTACAGGGGCCAAAACATTCAGTACTTC.

This clonotype was counted a few times. This chain connects TRBV6-1 to TRBJ2-1, with TRBD2 matching 9 bases. V lost 5 bases, J lost 5 bases, and 7 bases stayed unmatched. From germline, CDR1 is MNHNS and CDR2 SASEGT. CDR3 length equals 15 residues. DNA for the CDR3: TGTGCCAGCAGTCTTAGCGGGAGTCAGAACAATGAGCAGTTCTTC. Translation: CASSLSGSQNNEQFF.

This chain links TRBV15 with TRBJ1-2; no clear D gene. Per the germline V gene, CDR1 is LNHNV and CDR2 is YYDKDF (reference sequence). The V end was cut by 0 bases, the J end by 1 base, with 0 bases between. The CDR3 has 12 residues. For the CDR3, the DNA is TGTGCCACCAGCAGAGATAACTATGGCTACACCTTC. Translation gives CATSRDNYGYTF.

Remarks on this clonotype: Possible read error: a much larger clone is one base away. The conserved phenylalanine or tryptophan normally closing the CDR3 is absent here, so this likely arose from a read error. The V and J genes are TRBV7-2 and TRBJ2-2; no reliable D call. The CDR3 has 15 amino acids. The germline V gene encodes CDR1 SGHTA and CDR2 FQGNSA. V was pared by 4 bases and J by 2 bases, with 11 bases between. CDR3 region: CASSSWNSNTGELFL. For the CDR3, the DNA is TGTGCCAGCAGCTCCTGGAACTCTAACACCGGGGAGCTGTTTCTT.

This clonotype has just a few counts. The J gene is TRBJ1-2, the V gene TRBV20-1, with 7 bases that match TRBD1. This CDR3 has 12 amino acids. V trimming: 8 bases; J trimming: 2 bases; junction bases outside the gene matches: 5. Germline CDR1 DFQATT, CDR2 SNEGSKA (reference sequence). CDR3 sequence: CSPKDRNYGYTF. For the CDR3, the DNA is TGCAGTCCAAAGGACAGGAACTATGGCTACACCTTC.

This clonotype was recorded at least ten times. The V call is TRBV11-2, the J call TRBJ2-7; D gene ambiguous. From germline, CDR1 is SGHAT and CDR2 FQNNGV. V was pared by 3 bases and J by 4 bases, with 10 bases between. This CDR3 has 13 amino acids. The CDR3 coding sequence is TGTGCCAGCAGCTTCGGTCCCATTTACGAGCAGTACTTC. The encoded protein is CASSFGPIYEQYF.

This clonotype was observed at least ten times. The gene calls are TRBV3-1 and TRBJ2-1; the match to TRBD2 covers 13 bases. The V and J ends lost 1 base and 4 bases, in that order; junction bases with no gene match: 4. This CDR3 contains 17 residues. Germline V lookup: CDR1 LGHDT, CDR2 YNNKEL (reference sequence). The CDR3 region has the DNA TGTGCCAGCAGCCAAGGGAGGACTAGCGGGAGTTACAATGAGCAGTTCTTC. Translating it yields CASSQGRTSGSYNEQFF.

This clonotype was recorded many times. The chain is built from TRBV20-1 and TRBJ1-5; perhaps TRBD1 as D (5 bases). V was trimmed by 3 bases and J by 3 bases, leaving 15 bases between them. The CDR3 length is 15 residues. CDR1 DFQATT and CDR2 SNEGSKA come from the germline V gene (reference sequence). CDR3 sequence: CSASSGQVFNQPQHF. CDR3 sequence (DNA): TGCAGTGCTAGCTCGGGGCAGGTCTTCAATCAGCCCCAGCATTTT.

The chain joins TRBV28 to TRBJ2-2, with D possibly TRBD1 on 5 matching bases. V gave up 3 bases and J gave up 3 bases, with 14 bases separating them. This CDR3 is built from 16 residues. Germline V gives CDR1 MDHEN, CDR2 SYDVKM. CDR3 nucleotide sequence: TGTGCCAGCAGTTTCTCGCTTGACAGAGACACCGGGGAGCTGTTTTTT. It is translated as CASSFSLDRDTGELFF.

This clonotype has just one count. This rearrangement joins TRBV15 to TRBJ1-5; 11 nucleotides line up with TRBD1. Per the germline V gene, CDR1 is LNHNV and CDR2 is YYDKDF (reference sequence). V shed 0 bases, J shed 13 bases, and the junction held 8 bases outside the gene matches. This CDR3 spans 15 amino acids. The CDR3 nucleotides are TGTGCCACCAGCAGAGATGGGGGACAGGGGGTAGCGCAGCATTTT. Translating gives CATSRDGGQGVAQHF. The entire variable domain, with the rest obtained from reference TRBV15 and TRBJ1-5, is as follows: DAMVIQNPRYQVTQFGKPVTLSCSQTLNHNVMYWYQQKSSQAPKLLFHYYDKDFNNEADTPDNFQSRRPNTSFCFLDIRSPGLGDTAMYLCATSRDGGQGVAQHFGDGTRLSIL.

This clonotype was detected ten times or more. The CDR3 sequence: CASSPGSGSGDTQYF. In nucleotides, the CDR3 is TGCGCCAGCAGCCCCGGAAGCGGGAGTGGAGATACGCAGTATTTT. The chain recombines TRBV5-1 with TRBJ2-3; the match to TRBD2 covers 8 bases. V gave up 4 bases and J gave up 5 bases; unmatched junction bases: 9. This CDR3 comprises 15 residues. From germline, CDR1 is SGHRS and CDR2 YFSETQ. The full variable domain, rest sourced from reference TRBV5-1 and TRBJ2-3, is KAGVTQTPRYLIKTRGQQVTLSCSPISGHRSVSWYQQTPGQGLQFLFEYFSETQRNKGNFPGRFSGRQFSNSRSEMNVSTLELGDSALYLCASSPGSGSGDTQYFGPGTRLTVL.

This clonotype was detected ten times or more. The chain is built from TRBV2 and TRBJ1-2; 9 positions match TRBD1. The CDR3 sequence is 13 residues long. After removal of 8 bases from V and 8 bases from J, the junction contained 9 bases not matched to a gene. Germline-derived CDR1 and CDR2 are SNHLY and FYNNEI. The CDR3 protein is CASVQTGGAGYTF. The CDR3 DNA reads TGTGCCAGCGTTCAAACAGGGGGCGCAGGCTACACCTTC.

This clonotype was recorded once. The chain carries TRBV20-1 and TRBJ2-1, with 10 bases identical to TRBD2. Germline CDR1 DFQATT, CDR2 SNEGSKA (reference sequence). With V trimmed by 6 bases and J by 2 bases, 7 bases remained unmatched. The CDR3 spans 15 residues. The CDR3: CSATDGTSAYNEQFF. The CDR3 region has the DNA TGCAGTGCCACAGACGGGACTAGCGCCTACAATGAGCAGTTCTTC.

This clonotype was seen many times. The chain has TRBV7-8 and TRBJ2-3; 15 nucleotides agree with TRBD2. The J segment lost 5 bases and the V segment lost 5 bases, leaving 2 bases of the junction unmatched. Germline CDR1 reads SGHVS; CDR2 reads FQNEAQ. The CDR3 totals 15 residues. CDR3 sequence reads: CASSGLAGGVDTQYF. CDR3 nucleotides: TGTGCCAGCAGCGGACTAGCGGGAGGGGTAGATACGCAGTATTTT.

This clonotype was observed at least ten times. The chain carries TRBV5-1 and TRBJ2-1; D call uncertain. The CDR3 has 12 amino acids. V lost 0 bases and J lost 8, with 6 bases in between. Germline CDR1 is SGHRS and CDR2 is YFSETQ. The CDR3 bases are TGCGCCAGCAGCTTGGACCGGGATGAGCAGTTCTTC. Translated, it gives CASSLDRDEQFF.

The chain carries TRBV6-1 and TRBJ2-7, with a possible D match to TRBD2 (5 bases). V lost 4 bases and J 3 bases, leaving 7 bases between the germline ends. There are 12 residues in the CDR3. Germline V lookup: CDR1 MNHNS, CDR2 SASEGT. Here the CDR3 DNA reads TGTGCCAGCAGTGGACTATTCTACGAGCAGTACTTC. The encoded protein is CASSGLFYEQYF.